Listed below are T cell receptor beta chains from one sample, sequenced in a study of blood T cells in healthy people across ages. TCRdb re-called the 5' RACE reads with MiXCR, one entry per CDR3 protein. The table shows under 1,000,000 distinct CDR3 sequences, with roughly 40% occurring only once. The sequenced sample consisted of blood. These receptors were taken from a man younger than 35 in good health. The CDR3 runs from the conserved cysteine through the conserved F or W. The D gene is left open where the match is weak. Some rows mark clone size as missing; the rest say once, few, many or name a class of expanded clone.

size: NA
J: TRBJ2-1
D: TRBD2
V: TRBV20-1
DNA: TGCAGTGCTAGAGATGTAGCGGGGGGACCCGGGGGGCAGTTCTTC
CDR3: CSARDVAGGPGGQFF

size: NA
J: TRBJ2-7
D: NA
V: TRBV29-1
DNA: TGCAGCGTCCCCAGGGGGGCAGGGTGGGACGAGCAGTACTTC
CDR3: CSVPRGAGWDEQYF

size: NA
J: TRBJ1-4
D: NA
V: TRBV20-1
DNA: TGCAGGGCGAGGGCCGGAGGAGAAAAACTGTTTTTT
CDR3: CRARAGGEKLFF

size: NA
J: TRBJ2-7
D: NA
V: TRBV2
DNA: TGTGCCACGACCCTTACTTACGAGCAGTACTTC
CDR3: CATTLTYEQYF

size: NA
J: TRBJ1-2
D: NA
V: TRBV6-1
DNA: TGTGCCAGCAGTACCGAACCGACTTATGGCTACACCTTC
CDR3: CASSTEPTYGYTF

size: NA
J: TRBJ2-5
D: TRBD1
V: TRBV29-1
DNA: TGCAGCGCCGGACAGGGTAGGAGAGAGACCCAGTACTTC
CDR3: CSAGQGRRETQYF

size: NA
J: TRBJ2-1
D: NA
V: TRBV2
DNA: TGTGCCAGCGGGGGGACTTGGGAGACCCAGTTCTTC
CDR3: CASGGTWETQFF

size: NA
J: TRBJ1-5
D: NA
V: TRBV6-1
DNA: TGTGCCAGCAGTGAAGTGGGGCGTCAGCCCCAGCATTTT
CDR3: CASSEVGRQPQHF

size: NA
J: TRBJ2-7
D: NA
V: TRBV20-1
DNA: TGCAGTGCTACCTCTCCGGGGACCTACGAGCAGTACTTC
CDR3: CSATSPGTYEQYF

size: NA
J: TRBJ1-2
D: NA
V: TRBV20-1
DNA: TGCAGTGCTGATTGGGCAGGATATGGCTACACCTTC
CDR3: CSADWAGYGYTF

size: few
J: TRBJ2-3
D: NA
V: TRBV29-1
DNA: TGCAGCGTTGGGGACGGTGATACGCAGTATTTT
CDR3: CSVGDGDTQYF

size: few
J: TRBJ2-1
D: NA
V: TRBV12-3/TRBV12-4
DNA: TGTGCCAGCGTTATGGCGGCCCGCTCCTACAATGAGCAGTTCTTC
CDR3: CASVMAARSYNEQFF

size: NA
J: TRBJ1-2
D: NA
V: TRBV21-1
DNA: TGTGCCAGCATCAGGACAGGGTTGGATGGCTACACCTTC
CDR3: CASIRTGLDGYTF

size: NA
J: TRBJ2-7
D: NA
V: TRBV21-1
DNA: TGTGCCAGCAGCAGTAACAGGGGATGTTCCTACGAGCAGTACTTC
CDR3: CASSSNRGCSYEQYF

size: many
J: TRBJ2-1
D: TRBD2
V: TRBV20-1
DNA: TGCAGTGGGGGGACTACCTCCTACAATGAGCAGTTCTTC
CDR3: CSGGTTSYNEQFF

size: NA
J: TRBJ2-5
D: NA
V: TRBV20-1
DNA: TGCAGTGCTAGCTACAGACTCTTTCAAGAGACCCAGTACTTC
CDR3: CSASYRLFQETQYF

size: NA
J: TRBJ2-3
D: NA
V: TRBV4-3
DNA: TGCGCCAGCAGCCAAGATCCCGCAGTAATGGCCCAGGTGGCGGATACGCAGTATTTT
CDR3: CASSQDPAVMAQVADTQYF

size: NA
J: TRBJ2-3
D: TRBD1
V: TRBV4-1
DNA: TGCGCCAGCAGCCAGAGTCCGGGACAGCCAGGAGATACGCAGTATTTT
CDR3: CASSQSPGQPGDTQYF

size: NA
J: TRBJ1-4
D: NA
V: TRBV20-1
DNA: TGCAGTGCCCACAAGCTGGGGCCCAATGAAAAACTGTTTTTT
CDR3: CSAHKLGPNEKLFF

size: once
J: TRBJ2-7
D: NA
V: TRBV12-3/TRBV12-4
DNA: TGTGCCAGCAGTTTTCTGGATCGGGTCCCGGGGTACTTC
CDR3: CASSFLDRVPGYF

size: NA
J: TRBJ2-3
D: NA
V: TRBV2
DNA: TGTGCCAGCAGGGCCGGGACACAGGGTACAGATACGCAGTATTTT
CDR3: CASRAGTQGTDTQYF

size: NA
J: TRBJ1-4
D: NA
V: TRBV20-1
DNA: TGCAGTGCTAGCCCGGGGGAGGAAGGGTCTAATGAAAAACTGTTTTTT
CDR3: CSASPGEEGSNEKLFF

size: NA
J: TRBJ2-5
D: TRBD1
V: TRBV20-1
DNA: TGCAGTACTGGGACAGCCCGAGGGACCCAGTACTTC
CDR3: CSTGTARGTQYF

size: NA
J: TRBJ2-4
D: TRBD1
V: TRBV20-1
DNA: TGCAGTGTTAGGGGGACAGGGAGAGAGCAGTACTTC
CDR3: CSVRGTGREQYF

size: few
J: TRBJ2-3
D: NA
V: TRBV20-1
DNA: TGCAGTGCTACCTCAACAGATACGCAGTATTTT
CDR3: CSATSTDTQYF

size: NA
J: TRBJ1-2
D: NA
V: TRBV14
DNA: TGTGCCAGCAGCCAAGAAAACCCAGGGTCGGGCTATGGCTACACCTTC
CDR3: CASSQENPGSGYGYTF

size: few
J: TRBJ1-5
D: NA
V: TRBV20-1
DNA: TGCAGTGCTCTTCGGGGGGCCAGCAATCAGCCCCAGCATTTT
CDR3: CSALRGASNQPQHF

size: few
J: TRBJ2-2
D: TRBD1
V: TRBV20-1
DNA: TGCAGTGCTAGAGTAGGGACAGGGGTCACCGGGGAGCTGTTTTTT
CDR3: CSARVGTGVTGELFF

size: many
J: TRBJ2-1
D: TRBD1
V: TRBV24-1
DNA: TGTGCCACCAGCTCGGGACAGGGAGATTCCTACAATGAGCAGTTCTTC
CDR3: CATSSGQGDSYNEQFF

size: NA
J: TRBJ1-1
D: NA
V: TRBV27
DNA: TGTGCCAGAGTGGGTAGGGCCGACTCGGGCACTGAAGCTTTCTTT
CDR3: CARVGRADSGTEAFF

size: NA
J: TRBJ1-1
D: TRBD1
V: TRBV5-5
DNA: TGTGCCAGCAGCTCAGACAGGGTGGCTTTCTTT
CDR3: CASSSDRVAFF

size: once
J: TRBJ2-7
D: TRBD1
V: TRBV7-2
DNA: TGTGCCAGCAGCGTAGAGGGGACAGGGGACGAGCAGTACTTC
CDR3: CASSVEGTGDEQYF

size: NA
J: TRBJ1-2
D: NA
V: TRBV19
DNA: TGTGCCAGTAGTACTCGGACGGCGACCTCTAACTATGGCTACACCTTC
CDR3: CASSTRTATSNYGYTF

size: NA
J: TRBJ2-7
D: NA
V: TRBV13
DNA: TGTGCCAGCAGCTCCCGACGGGGTCTCACCGACGAGCAGTACTTC
CDR3: CASSSRRGLTDEQYF

size: many
J: TRBJ2-5
D: NA
V: TRBV9
DNA: TGTGCCAGCAGCGTAGACTGGAAAGAGACCCAGTACTTC
CDR3: CASSVDWKETQYF

size: NA
J: TRBJ2-1
D: TRBD1
V: TRBV7-9
DNA: TGTGCCAGCAGCCCACCGGACAGGGGACGCAATGAGCAGTTCTTC
CDR3: CASSPPDRGRNEQFF

size: NA
J: TRBJ2-5
D: NA
V: TRBV4-1
DNA: TGCGCCAGCAGCCAATGGAGCCTGATGACCCAAGAGACCCAGTACTTC
CDR3: CASSQWSLMTQETQYF

size: few
J: TRBJ2-3
D: NA
V: TRBV7-2
DNA: TGTGCCAGCAGCTACGTAGGACGGTCCACAGATACGCAGTATTTT
CDR3: CASSYVGRSTDTQYF

size: NA
J: TRBJ2-7
D: NA
V: TRBV7-9
DNA: TGTGCCAGCAGCTTAGAGGGCAGGGTTGCTTTCTACGAGCAGTACTTC
CDR3: CASSLEGRVAFYEQYF

size: few
J: TRBJ2-3
D: TRBD2
V: TRBV11-2
DNA: TGTGCCGGAAGGCCCGGACAGCGGGGGACCACAGATACGCAGTATTTT
CDR3: CAGRPGQRGTTDTQYF

size: few
J: TRBJ2-7
D: NA
V: TRBV7-6
DNA: TGTGCCAGCAGCTTAATGAACTACGAGCAGTACTTC
CDR3: CASSLMNYEQYF